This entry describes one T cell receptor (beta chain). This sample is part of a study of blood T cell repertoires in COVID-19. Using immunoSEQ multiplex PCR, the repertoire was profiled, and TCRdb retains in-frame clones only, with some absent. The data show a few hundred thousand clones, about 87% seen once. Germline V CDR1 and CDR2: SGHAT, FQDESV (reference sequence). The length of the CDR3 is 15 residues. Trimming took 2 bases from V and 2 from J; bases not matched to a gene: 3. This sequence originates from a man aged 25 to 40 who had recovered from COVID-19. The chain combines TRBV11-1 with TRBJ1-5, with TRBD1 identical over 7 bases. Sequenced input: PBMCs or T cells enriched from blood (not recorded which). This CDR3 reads CASSLTGVGNQPQHF. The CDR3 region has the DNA TGTGCCAGCAGCTTAACAGGGGTGGGCAATCAGCCCCAGCATTTT. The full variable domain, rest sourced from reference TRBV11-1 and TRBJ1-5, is EAEVAQSPRYKITEKSQAVAFWCDPISGHATLYWYRQILGQGPELLVQFQDESVVDDSQLPKDRFSAERLKGVDSTLKIQPAELGDSAMYLCASSLTGVGNQPQHFGDGTRLSIL.